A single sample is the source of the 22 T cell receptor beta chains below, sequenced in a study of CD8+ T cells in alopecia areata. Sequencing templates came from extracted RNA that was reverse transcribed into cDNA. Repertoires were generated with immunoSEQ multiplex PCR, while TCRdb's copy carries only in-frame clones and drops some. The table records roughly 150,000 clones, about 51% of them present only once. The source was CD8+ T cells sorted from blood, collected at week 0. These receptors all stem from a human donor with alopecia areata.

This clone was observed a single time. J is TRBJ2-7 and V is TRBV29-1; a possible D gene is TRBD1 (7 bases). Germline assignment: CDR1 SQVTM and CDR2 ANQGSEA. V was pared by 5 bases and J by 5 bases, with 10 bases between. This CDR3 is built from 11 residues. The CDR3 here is CSVQGGNEQYF. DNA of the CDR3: TGCAGCGTTCAGGGGGGCAACGAGCAGTACTTC.

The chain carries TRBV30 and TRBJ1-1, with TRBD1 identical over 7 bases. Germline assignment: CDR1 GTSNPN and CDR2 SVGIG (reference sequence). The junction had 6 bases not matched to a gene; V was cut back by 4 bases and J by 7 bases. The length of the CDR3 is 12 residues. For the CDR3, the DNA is TGTGCCTGGACTTTGGGGACAGTTGAAGCTTTCTTT. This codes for CAWTLGTVEAFF.

DNA for the CDR3: TGCGCCAGCAGCCAACTGATGGGAGGGGTGAACGAGCAGTACTTC. This sequence encodes CASSQLMGGVNEQYF. The V and J genes are TRBV4-3 and TRBJ2-7, with 7 nucleotides matching TRBD2. The ends lost 2 bases at V and 5 bases at J; junction bases unmatched: 9. Germline V CDR1 and CDR2: LGHNA, YSLEER. This CDR3 spans 15 amino acids.

The CDR3 DNA follows: TGCAGCGTCCCGACAGGGACTGGAAACACCATATATTTT. It encodes CSVPTGTGNTIYF. The V gene is TRBV29-1, the J gene TRBJ1-3, with TRBD1 matching 7 bases. The CDR3 sequence is 13 residues long. Germline CDR1 reads SQVTM; CDR2 reads ANQGSEA. V lost 6 bases to trimming and J lost 2 bases; unmatched junction nucleotides: 4.

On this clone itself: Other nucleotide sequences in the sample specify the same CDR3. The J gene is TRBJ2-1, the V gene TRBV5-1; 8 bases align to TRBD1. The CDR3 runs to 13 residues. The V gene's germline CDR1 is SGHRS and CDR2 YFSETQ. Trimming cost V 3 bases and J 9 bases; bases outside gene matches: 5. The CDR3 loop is CASSSDRVGEQFF. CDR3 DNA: TGCGCCAGCAGCTCGGACAGGGTAGGTGAGCAGTTCTTC. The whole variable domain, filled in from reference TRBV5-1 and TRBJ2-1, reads KAGVTQTPRYLIKTRGQQVTLSCSPISGHRSVSWYQQTPGQGLQFLFEYFSETQRNKGNFPGRFSGRQFSNSRSEMNVSTLELGDSALYLCASSSDRVGEQFFGPGTRLTVL.

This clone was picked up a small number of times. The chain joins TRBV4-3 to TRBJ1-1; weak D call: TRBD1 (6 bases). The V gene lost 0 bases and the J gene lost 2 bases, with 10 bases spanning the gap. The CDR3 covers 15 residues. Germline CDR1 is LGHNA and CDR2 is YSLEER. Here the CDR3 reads CASSQDGTPNTEAFF. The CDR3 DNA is TGCGCCAGCAGCCAAGATGGGACACCAAACACTGAAGCTTTCTTT.

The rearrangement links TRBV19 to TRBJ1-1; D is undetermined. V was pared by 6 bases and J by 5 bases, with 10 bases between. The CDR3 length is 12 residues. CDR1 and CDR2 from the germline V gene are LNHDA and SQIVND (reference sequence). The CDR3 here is CASSHSATEAFF. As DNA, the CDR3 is TGTGCCAGTAGCCACAGTGCGACTGAAGCTTTCTTT.

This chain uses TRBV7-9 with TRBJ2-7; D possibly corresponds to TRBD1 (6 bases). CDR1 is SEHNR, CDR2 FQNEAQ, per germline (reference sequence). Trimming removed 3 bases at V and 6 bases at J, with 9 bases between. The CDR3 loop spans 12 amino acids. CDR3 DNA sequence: TGTGCCAGCAGCTTCGGACAGAGCGAGCAGTACTTC. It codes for CASSFGQSEQYF.

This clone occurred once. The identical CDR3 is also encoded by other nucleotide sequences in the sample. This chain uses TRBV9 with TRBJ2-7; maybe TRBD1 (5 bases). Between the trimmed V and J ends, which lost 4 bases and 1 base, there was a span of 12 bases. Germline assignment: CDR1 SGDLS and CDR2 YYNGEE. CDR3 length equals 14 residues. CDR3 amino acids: CASSPRQSSYEQYF. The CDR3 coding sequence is TGTGCCAGCAGCCCCCGACAGAGTTCCTACGAGCAGTACTTC.

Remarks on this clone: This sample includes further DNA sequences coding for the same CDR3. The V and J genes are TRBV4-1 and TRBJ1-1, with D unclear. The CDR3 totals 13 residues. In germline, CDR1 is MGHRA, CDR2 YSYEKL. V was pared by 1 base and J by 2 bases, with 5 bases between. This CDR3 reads CASSQVPNTEAFF. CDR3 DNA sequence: TGCGCCAGCAGCCAAGTACCCAACACTGAAGCTTTCTTT.

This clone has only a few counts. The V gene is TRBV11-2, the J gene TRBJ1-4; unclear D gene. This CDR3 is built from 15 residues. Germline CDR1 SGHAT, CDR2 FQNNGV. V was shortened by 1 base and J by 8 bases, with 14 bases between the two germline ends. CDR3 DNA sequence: TGTGCCAGCAGCTTAGGCCGGGCGCCTGGGGAAAAACTGTTTTTT. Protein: CASSLGRAPGEKLFF.

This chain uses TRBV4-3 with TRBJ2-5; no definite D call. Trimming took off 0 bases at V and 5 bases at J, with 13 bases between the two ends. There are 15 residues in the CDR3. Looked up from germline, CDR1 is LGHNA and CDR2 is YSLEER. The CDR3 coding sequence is TGCGCCAGCAGCCAAGACCCAACGGCCGCGGAGACCCAGTACTTC. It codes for CASSQDPTAAETQYF.

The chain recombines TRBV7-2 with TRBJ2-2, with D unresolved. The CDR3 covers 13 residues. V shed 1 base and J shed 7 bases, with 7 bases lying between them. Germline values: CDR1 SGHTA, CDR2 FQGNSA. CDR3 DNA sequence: TGTGCCAGCAGCTTAGTTGGTGGCGGGGAGCTGTTTTTT. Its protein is CASSLVGGGELFF.

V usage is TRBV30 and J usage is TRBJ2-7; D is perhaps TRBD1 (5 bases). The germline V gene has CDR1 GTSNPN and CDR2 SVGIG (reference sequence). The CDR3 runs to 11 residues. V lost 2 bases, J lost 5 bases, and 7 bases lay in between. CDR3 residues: CAWSRGNEQYF. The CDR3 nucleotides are TGTGCCTGGAGTAGGGGTAACGAGCAGTACTTC.

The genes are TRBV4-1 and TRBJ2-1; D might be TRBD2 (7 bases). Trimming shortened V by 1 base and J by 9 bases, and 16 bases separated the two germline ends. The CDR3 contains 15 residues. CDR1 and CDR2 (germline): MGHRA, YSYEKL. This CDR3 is CASSQVRGLHGEQFF. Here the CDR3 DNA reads TGCGCCAGCAGCCAAGTGCGGGGGCTACATGGTGAGCAGTTCTTC.

The chain's CDR3 is CASQGPGGYTF. The CDR3 DNA is TGCGCCAGTCAGGGTCCGGGAGGCTACACCTTC. The chain employs TRBV4-3 and TRBJ1-2; tentative D call: TRBD1 (5 bases). The CDR3 is 11 residues long. The germline V gene has CDR1 LGHNA and CDR2 YSLEER. Trimming took off 9 bases at V and 8 bases at J, with 13 bases between the two ends.

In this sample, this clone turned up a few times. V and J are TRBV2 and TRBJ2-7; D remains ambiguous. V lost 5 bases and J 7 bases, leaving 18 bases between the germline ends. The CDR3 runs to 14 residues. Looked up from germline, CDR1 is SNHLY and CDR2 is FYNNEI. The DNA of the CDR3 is TGTGCCAGCAGTTCCAGAAACATACGATTTGAGCAGTACTTC. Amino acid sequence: CASSSRNIRFEQYF.

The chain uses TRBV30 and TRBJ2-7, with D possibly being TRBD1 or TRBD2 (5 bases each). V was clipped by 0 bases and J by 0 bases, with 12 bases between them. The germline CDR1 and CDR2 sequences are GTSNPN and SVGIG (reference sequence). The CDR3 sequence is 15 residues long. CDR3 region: CAWSVGAGSSYEQYF. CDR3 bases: TGTGCCTGGAGTGTAGGGGCAGGGAGCTCCTACGAGCAGTACTTC.

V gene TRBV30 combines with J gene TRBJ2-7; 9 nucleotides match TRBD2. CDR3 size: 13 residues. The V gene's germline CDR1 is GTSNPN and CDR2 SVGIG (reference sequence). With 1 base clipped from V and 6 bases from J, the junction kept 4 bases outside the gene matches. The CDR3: CAWSGTSDLEQYF. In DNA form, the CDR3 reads TGTGCCTGGAGTGGGACTAGCGATCTCGAGCAGTACTTC.

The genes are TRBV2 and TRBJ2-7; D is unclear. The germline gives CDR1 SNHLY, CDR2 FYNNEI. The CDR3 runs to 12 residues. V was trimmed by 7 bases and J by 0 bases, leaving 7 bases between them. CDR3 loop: CASTGVSYEQYF. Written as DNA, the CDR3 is TGTGCCAGCACTGGGGTCTCCTACGAGCAGTACTTC.

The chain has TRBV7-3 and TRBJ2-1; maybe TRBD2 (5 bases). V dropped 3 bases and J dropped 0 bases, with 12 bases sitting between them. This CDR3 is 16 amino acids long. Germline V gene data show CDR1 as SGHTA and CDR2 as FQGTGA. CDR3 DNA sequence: TGTGCCAGCAGCTTCGGGATAACGAGCTCCTACAATGAGCAGTTCTTC. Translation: CASSFGITSSYNEQFF.

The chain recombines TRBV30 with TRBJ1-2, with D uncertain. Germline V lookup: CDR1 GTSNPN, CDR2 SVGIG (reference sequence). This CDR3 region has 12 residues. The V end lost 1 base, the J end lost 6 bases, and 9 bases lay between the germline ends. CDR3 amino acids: CAWSASVDGYTF. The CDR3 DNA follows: TGTGCCTGGAGTGCCTCTGTGGATGGCTACACCTTC.